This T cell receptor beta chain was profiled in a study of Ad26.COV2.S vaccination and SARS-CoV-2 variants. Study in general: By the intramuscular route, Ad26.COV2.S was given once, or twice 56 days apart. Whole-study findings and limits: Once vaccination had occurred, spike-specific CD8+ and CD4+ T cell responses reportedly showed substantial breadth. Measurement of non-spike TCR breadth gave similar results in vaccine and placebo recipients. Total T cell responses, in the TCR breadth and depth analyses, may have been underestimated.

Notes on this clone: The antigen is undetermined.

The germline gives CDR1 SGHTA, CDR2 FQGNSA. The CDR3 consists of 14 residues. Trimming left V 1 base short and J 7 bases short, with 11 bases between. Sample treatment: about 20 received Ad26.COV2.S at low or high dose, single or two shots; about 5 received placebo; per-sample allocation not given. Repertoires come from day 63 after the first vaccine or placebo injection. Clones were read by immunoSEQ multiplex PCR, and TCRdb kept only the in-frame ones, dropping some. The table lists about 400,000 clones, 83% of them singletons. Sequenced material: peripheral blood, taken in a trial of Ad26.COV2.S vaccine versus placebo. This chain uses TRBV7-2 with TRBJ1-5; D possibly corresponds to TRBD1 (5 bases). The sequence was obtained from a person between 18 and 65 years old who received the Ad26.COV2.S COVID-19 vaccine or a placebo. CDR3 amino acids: CASSLGGTGQPQHF. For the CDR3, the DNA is TGTGCCAGCAGCTTAGGGGGGACGGGACAGCCCCAGCATTTT.